Listed here is a single T cell receptor (beta chain). Its matching antigen is unknown. Germline values: CDR1 SGDLS, CDR2 YYNGEE. With 0 bases removed from V and 7 bases from J, the gap between germline ends came to 17 bases. The CDR3 contains 16 residues. This record belongs to a study of T cell responses to AZD1222 COVID-19 vaccine. The assay was immunoSEQ multiplex PCR, and TCRdb's table has in-frame clones only and misses some. Among about 93,000 clones listed, just under 90% were seen once. Findings and caveats of the study: Of the AZD1222 recipients, only five to seven were seropositive at baseline. There were repertoire samples only from the period after the peak T cell response. In a largely white British group with more females than males, clonal diversity was possibly underestimated.

The source was peripheral blood, collected on day 0 of MenACWY control vaccination. The chain joins TRBV9 to TRBJ2-1; the D is unclear. This clonotype originated in an adult in good health. CDR3 region: CASSVAGWDLGNEQFF. The CDR3 DNA reads as TGTGCCAGCAGCGTAGCAGGATGGGATCTTGGAAATGAGCAGTTCTTC.